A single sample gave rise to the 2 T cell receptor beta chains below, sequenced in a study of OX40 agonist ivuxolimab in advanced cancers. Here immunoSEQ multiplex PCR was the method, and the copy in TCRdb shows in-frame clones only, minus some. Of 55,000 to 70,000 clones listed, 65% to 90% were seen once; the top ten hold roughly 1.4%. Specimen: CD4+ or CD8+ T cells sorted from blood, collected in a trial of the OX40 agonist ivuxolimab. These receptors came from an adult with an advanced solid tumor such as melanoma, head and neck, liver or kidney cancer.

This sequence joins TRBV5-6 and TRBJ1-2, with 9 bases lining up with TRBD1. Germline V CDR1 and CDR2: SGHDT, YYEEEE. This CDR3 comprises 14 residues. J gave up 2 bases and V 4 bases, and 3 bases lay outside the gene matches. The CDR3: CASSVDRGNYGYTF. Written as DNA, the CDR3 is TGTGCCAGCAGCGTAGACAGGGGGAACTATGGCTACACCTTC.

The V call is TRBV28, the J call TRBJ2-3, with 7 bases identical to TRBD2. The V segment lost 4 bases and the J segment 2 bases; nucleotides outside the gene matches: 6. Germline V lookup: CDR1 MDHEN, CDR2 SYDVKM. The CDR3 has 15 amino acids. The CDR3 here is CASSSQRGPTDTQYF. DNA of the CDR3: TGTGCCAGCAGTTCTCAGCGGGGACCCACAGATACGCAGTATTTT.